These 2 T cell receptor beta chains were all obtained from the same sample, sequenced in a study of tissue T cells after allogeneic stem cell transplantation. Using immunoSEQ multiplex PCR, the repertoire was profiled, and TCRdb retains in-frame clones only, with some absent. The repertoire includes 25,000 to 35,000 clones, less than 90% of them detected once, and less than 4% sits in the top ten. The sample here was blood, taken before transplantation. The receptors stem from a woman aged 18 to 55 who later had graft-versus-host disease after an allogeneic stem cell transplant.

CDR3 bases: TGTGCCAGCTCACCACGACAGGAGGAAAAACTGTTTTTT. It specifies CASSPRQEEKLFF. The rearrangement uses TRBV18 and TRBJ1-4; weak D call: TRBD1 (6 bases). V lost 1 base, J lost 8 bases, and 8 bases lay in between. CDR3 length: 13 amino acids. Germline V gene sequence: CDR1 KGHSH, CDR2 LQKENI.

The chain combines TRBV5-1 with TRBJ1-3; a possible D gene is TRBD1 (5 bases). The V gene lost 2 bases and the J gene lost 0 bases, with 9 bases spanning the gap. The CDR3 extends over 15 amino acids. The germline gives CDR1 SGHRS, CDR2 YFSETQ. The CDR3 DNA follows: TGCGCCAGCAGCTTTTCAGGGAGCTCTGGAAACACCATATATTTT. This codes for CASSFSGSSGNTIYF.